Presented here are 27 T cell receptor beta chains from one specimen sequenced in a study of T cell responses to AZD1222 COVID-19 vaccine. Data came from immunoSEQ multiplex PCR; TCRdb stores just in-frame clones and leaves some out. The profile covers about 92,000 clones, with approximately 91% appearing a single time and approximately 21% taken by the ten largest. Source: peripheral blood, taken on day 0 of AZD1222 vaccination. These receptor sequences come from an adult in good health.

The rearrangement joins TRBV4-1 to TRBJ1-2; TRBD1 matches at 7 bases. The germline gives CDR1 MGHRA, CDR2 YSYEKL. The CDR3 extends over 18 amino acids. The V and J ends lost 2 bases and 8 bases, in that order; junction bases with no gene match: 20. CDR3: CASSQPKDRTASPLGYTF. In DNA form, the CDR3 reads TGCGCCAGCAGCCAACCCAAGGACAGGACCGCCAGCCCGTTGGGCTACACCTTC.

The gene calls are TRBV7-2 and TRBJ2-1; D is unresolved. Germline V gene data show CDR1 as SGHTA and CDR2 as FQGNSA. Trimming pared 1 base from V and 0 bases from J, leaving 7 bases between. The CDR3 is 15 amino acids. The CDR3 nucleotides are TGTGCCAGCAGCTTAGACGGAAACTCCTACAATGAGCAGTTCTTC. It codes for CASSLDGNSYNEQFF.

V gene TRBV28 combines with J gene TRBJ2-2; D call uncertain. Germline V lookup: CDR1 MDHEN, CDR2 SYDVKM. This CDR3 is 13 amino acids long. Trimming cost V 6 bases and J 6 bases, with 11 bases left between them. The CDR3 DNA reads as TGTGCCAGCAGCACCAGAGGTCCCGGGGAGCTGTTTTTT. Translated, it gives CASSTRGPGELFF.

The chain is built from TRBV7-8 and TRBJ1-2; D is undetermined. The CDR3 is 11 residues long. Germline CDR1 is SGHVS and CDR2 is FQNEAQ. Trimming pared 5 bases from V and 2 bases from J, leaving 3 bases between. The CDR3 loop reads CASSQNYGYTF. CDR3 bases: TGTGCCAGCAGCCAGAACTATGGCTACACCTTC.

The chain recombines TRBV10-3 with TRBJ2-1; 9 bases fit TRBD1. Trimming removed 4 bases from V and 2 bases from J; junction bases left unmatched: 3. The CDR3 consists of 15 residues. Germline CDR1 is ENHRY and CDR2 is SYGVKD. The CDR3 DNA follows: TGTGCCATCAGTGGGGGGACAGGGACCTACAATGAGCAGTTCTTC. It encodes CAISGGTGTYNEQFF.

This sequence joins TRBV7-9 and TRBJ1-2; D remains ambiguous. In germline, CDR1 is SEHNR, CDR2 FQNEAQ (reference sequence). The CDR3 consists of 13 residues. V shed 5 bases and J shed 4 bases, with 11 bases lying between them. CDR3 amino acids: CASSPPLAYGYTF. The CDR3 coding sequence is TGTGCCAGCAGCCCGCCGTTGGCCTATGGCTACACCTTC.

V usage is TRBV5-4 and J usage is TRBJ2-3, with TRBD2 matching over 11 bases. Germline V gives CDR1 SGHNT, CDR2 YYREEE (reference sequence). Trimming cost V 4 bases and J 0 bases; bases outside gene matches: 13. The CDR3 is 19 residues long. The CDR3 here is CASSPTGLAATLSTDTQYF. CDR3 DNA: TGTGCCAGCAGCCCCACGGGACTAGCGGCGACACTAAGCACAGATACGCAGTATTTT.

The genes are TRBV7-2 and TRBJ1-2; D is possibly TRBD1 (6 bases). Germline assignment: CDR1 SGHTA and CDR2 FQGNSA. V was pared by 1 base and J by 7 bases, with 16 bases between. CDR3 length: 15 amino acids. The CDR3, as DNA: TGTGCCAGCAGCTTAGGTTATACGGCAGGGGTTGGCTACACCTTC. Translating it yields CASSLGYTAGVGYTF.

CDR3 residues: CASSVFGQDNEKLFF. The CDR3 coding sequence is TGTGCCAGCAGCGTATTTGGACAGGATAATGAAAAACTGTTTTTT. V gene TRBV9 combines with J gene TRBJ1-4; the match to TRBD1 covers 7 bases. The CDR3 loop spans 15 amino acids. The V segment lost 1 base and the J segment 4 bases; nucleotides outside the gene matches: 4. The germline CDR1 and CDR2 sequences are SGDLS and YYNGEE.

The chain links TRBV6-5 to TRBJ1-6, with TRBD1 matching over 9 bases. CDR3 size: 13 residues. Germline assignment: CDR1 MNHEY and CDR2 SVGAGI. V shed 7 bases, J shed 10 bases, and the junction held 5 bases outside the gene matches. Here the CDR3 reads CASTDRGGSPLHF. The DNA of the CDR3 is TGTGCCAGCACCGACAGGGGGGGATCACCCCTCCACTTT.

The rearrangement joins TRBV28 to TRBJ2-4; tentative D call: TRBD2 (6 bases). Trimming pared 3 bases from V and 8 bases from J, leaving 11 bases between. This CDR3 spans 13 amino acids. Germline CDR1 and CDR2: MDHEN and SYDVKM. The CDR3 nucleotides are TGTGCCAGCAGTTTTGCGGGGTTTGACATTCAGTACTTC. Its translation is CASSFAGFDIQYF.

This clone was recorded only once. The CDR3 sequence is CASSDSRSSYEQYF. CDR3 bases: TGTGCCAGCAGTGACTCCCGCAGCTCCTACGAGCAGTACTTC. The V call is TRBV6-4, the J call TRBJ2-7, with D unclear. This CDR3 spans 14 amino acids. From germline, CDR1 is MRHNA and CDR2 SNTAGT. The ends were cut back, 0 bases at V and 0 bases at J, with 6 bases in the middle.

V is TRBV9 and J is TRBJ2-5; TRBD1 matches at 7 bases. The germline V gene encodes CDR1 SGDLS and CDR2 YYNGEE. The V segment lost 4 bases and the J segment 1 base; nucleotides outside the gene matches: 4. There are 14 residues in the CDR3. For the CDR3, the DNA is TGTGCCAGCAGCCGGGACAGTTCCCAAGAGACCCAGTACTTC. It specifies CASSRDSSQETQYF.

The J gene is TRBJ1-2, the V gene TRBV18; possibly TRBD1 for D (5 bases). This CDR3 contains 14 residues. V was cut by 2 bases and J by 4 bases, with 11 bases left in between. CDR1 is KGHSH and CDR2 is LQKENI in the germline V gene. The CDR3 spells CASSPTTEFYGYTF. The CDR3 bases are TGTGCCAGCTCACCAACGACAGAGTTCTATGGCTACACCTTC.

The chain employs TRBV5-5 and TRBJ2-7; D is perhaps TRBD2 (5 bases). The germline gives CDR1 SGHKS, CDR2 YYEKEE (reference sequence). V shed 4 bases and J shed 6 bases, with 20 bases lying between them. The length of the CDR3 is 15 residues. The CDR3 DNA is TGTGCCAGCAGCGCCCTCAATCGGGATTACCGCGAGCAGTACTTC. This encodes CASSALNRDYREQYF.

This clone was seen once. The rearrangement links TRBV18 to TRBJ2-7; 12 bases line up with TRBD2. V was clipped by 8 bases and J by 1 base; unmatched bases: 12. The CDR3 has 17 residues. Per the germline V gene, CDR1 is KGHSH and CDR2 is LQKENI. The CDR3 region is CASTRGPSGGASYEQYF. CDR3 DNA: TGTGCCAGCACGAGGGGACCTAGCGGGGGGGCTTCCTACGAGCAGTACTTC.

In DNA, the CDR3 is TGTGCCAGCTCAGAGAACGGGGGGTTCAGCACAGATACGCAGTATTTT. Translated: CASSENGGFSTDTQYF. J is TRBJ2-3 and V is TRBV18; 7 nucleotides line up with TRBD2. The J segment lost 0 bases and the V segment lost 5 bases, leaving 8 bases of the junction unmatched. CDR3 length: 16 residues. Germline V CDR1 and CDR2: KGHSH, LQKENI.

This chain connects TRBV7-2 to TRBJ2-5, with 7 bases that match TRBD1. The CDR3 totals 15 residues. V lost 5 bases to trimming and J lost 4 bases; unmatched junction nucleotides: 10. CDR1 is SGHTA and CDR2 is FQGNSA in the germline V gene. In DNA form, the CDR3 reads TGTGCCAGCAGCCGCCGGTCAGACAGGGCAGAGACCCAGTACTTC. This sequence encodes CASSRRSDRAETQYF.

The rearrangement joins TRBV4-3 to TRBJ1-4; no reliable D call. The V end lost 0 bases, the J end lost 8 bases, and 13 bases lay between the germline ends. The CDR3 has 15 residues. Germline assignment: CDR1 LGHNA and CDR2 YSLEER. The CDR3 region is CASSQDGRLGEKLFF. The CDR3 DNA sequence: TGCGCCAGCAGCCAAGATGGGAGATTAGGGGAAAAACTGTTTTTT.

The V and J genes are TRBV11-3 and TRBJ1-1; D is undetermined. Germline V gene data show CDR1 as SGHNT and CDR2 as YENEEA. The CDR3 sequence is 13 residues long. Trimming took off 5 bases at V and 3 bases at J, with 10 bases between the two ends. CDR3 in amino acids: CASSATIDTEAFF. The CDR3 coding sequence is TGTGCCAGCAGCGCCACTATAGACACTGAAGCTTTCTTT.

The chain combines TRBV13 with TRBJ2-7; 8 bases agree with TRBD1. Germline CDR1 PRHDT, CDR2 FYEKMQ (reference sequence). V lost 4 bases, J lost 0 bases, and 8 bases stayed unmatched. CDR3 length: 16 amino acids. CDR3 sequence reads: CASSSLGQGPSYEQYF. As DNA, the CDR3 is TGTGCCAGCAGCTCCCTAGGACAGGGCCCCTCCTACGAGCAGTACTTC.

V and J are TRBV18 and TRBJ2-3; D is perhaps TRBD1 or TRBD2 (6 bases each). The CDR3 has 18 residues. V gave up 0 bases and J gave up 0 bases, with 16 bases separating them. Germline values: CDR1 KGHSH, CDR2 LQKENI. The CDR3 spells CASSPPRGHDKSTDTQYF. In nucleotides, the CDR3 is TGTGCCAGCTCACCACCCCGGGGGCACGACAAGAGCACAGATACGCAGTATTTT.

This sequence joins TRBV19 and TRBJ2-2; D is tentatively TRBD1 or TRBD2 (5 bases each). From germline, CDR1 is LNHDA and CDR2 SQIVND (reference sequence). CDR3 length equals 14 residues. V lost 5 bases, J lost 5 bases, and 12 bases lay in between. In DNA, the CDR3 is TGTGCCAGTAGTTTCAGGGACGCTACCGGGGAGCTGTTTTTT. The encoded protein is CASSFRDATGELFF.

This chain links TRBV9 with TRBJ2-5; D gene ambiguous. The CDR3 is made up of 14 amino acids. CDR1 is SGDLS, CDR2 YYNGEE, per germline. V shed 7 bases and J shed 7 bases, with 20 bases lying between them. CDR3: CASSKEEQYGTQYF. The CDR3, as DNA: TGTGCCAGCTCTAAAGAGGAGCAGTACGGGACCCAGTACTTC.

This chain links TRBV28 with TRBJ2-3, with D unresolved. V shed 7 bases and J shed 10 bases, with 18 bases lying between them. Germline CDR1 reads MDHEN; CDR2 reads SYDVKM. The CDR3 is made up of 13 amino acids. The DNA for the CDR3 is TGTGCCAGCACCCTCATGCCCGGTGTGGCGCAGTATTTT. It codes for CASTLMPGVAQYF.

The gene calls are TRBV7-2 and TRBJ1-4, with unresolved D. Looked up from germline, CDR1 is SGHTA and CDR2 is FQGNSA. The CDR3 extends over 14 amino acids. Trimming pared 4 bases from V and 5 bases from J, leaving 11 bases between. The DNA of the CDR3 is TGTGCCAGCAGCTCCCGCCGGGGAAATGAAAAACTGTTTTTT. The encoded protein is CASSSRRGNEKLFF. The full variable domain, completed using reference TRBV7-2 and TRBJ1-4, is GAGVSQSPSNKVTEKGKDVELRCDPISGHTALYWYRQSLGQGLEFLIYFQGNSAPDKSGLPSDRFSAERTGGSVSTLTIQRTQQEDSAVYLCASSSRRGNEKLFFGSGTQLSVL.

This clone was picked up one time. The rearrangement uses TRBV5-4 and TRBJ1-2; 10 bases map to TRBD1. CDR3 length: 15 amino acids. Germline V gives CDR1 SGHNT, CDR2 YYREEE (reference sequence). J gave up 3 bases and V 3 bases, and 5 bases lay outside the gene matches. As DNA, the CDR3 is TGTGCCAGCAGCTCGCCGACAGGGGGCGACTATGGCTACACCTTC. It specifies CASSSPTGGDYGYTF. Filled out from reference TRBV5-4 and TRBJ1-2, the complete variable domain reads ETGVTQSPTHLIKTRGQQVTLRCSSQSGHNTVSWYQQALGQGPQFIFQYYREEENGRGNFPPRFSGLQFPNYSSELNVNALELDDSALYLCASSSPTGGDYGYTFGSGTRLTVV.